This TCR beta chain was captured in a study of metastatic and nonmetastatic thyroid tumors. In the study overall: Peripheral blood and tumor or nodule samples from malignant and benign thyroid patients were compared. Broader study findings: Compared with benign nodules, malignant thyroid tumors were reported to have significantly higher TCR beta diversity in both blood and tumor.

This clone was seen only a few times. Its antigen remains unidentified. No treatment had been given to any patient before thyroid surgery. Under the authors' procedure: A papillary thyroid cancer distant-metastasis classifier was built from CDR3 differences across clinicopathological groups. TCRdb reanalyzed the PCR reads via MiXCR. The V and J calls, along with clone size, are taken from TCRdb and not from the paper's own processing. The sample records fewer than 35,000 clones, 30% being singletons. The CDR3 sequence is 11 residues long. CDR1 and CDR2 (germline): MDHEN, SYDVKM. V was cut by 3 bases and J by 4 bases, with 3 bases left in between.

This receptor was taken from a female donor with papillary thyroid cancer or a benign thyroid nodule (not recorded which). Some clones in this sample may be carry-over from other donors' samples. The gene calls are TRBV28 and TRBJ1-2; D unclear. The sample was blood. The CDR3, as DNA: TGTGCCAGCAGTTTTGGCTATGGCTACACCTTC. This gives the protein CASSFGYGYTF.